The 12 T cell receptor beta chains presented below share a single source sample, sequenced in a study of shared clonotypes between healthy human individuals. Data came from immunoSEQ multiplex PCR; TCRdb stores just in-frame clones and leaves some out. The sample includes roughly 1,600,000 clones, around 98.5% of them seen just once. Sequenced material: naive CD4+ T cells sorted from blood. Subset described: CD45RA+ positively selected. These receptors all come from a man aged 25 to 40 in good health.

This chain uses TRBV28 with TRBJ2-3, with D perhaps TRBD2 (5 bases). The CDR3 runs to 16 residues. The V end was cut by 4 bases, the J end by 2 bases, with 16 bases between. Germline CDR1 is MDHEN and CDR2 is SYDVKM. The CDR3 is CASSSPRGSTTDTQYF. CDR3 sequence (DNA): TGTGCCAGCAGTTCACCTCGGGGATCTACCACAGATACGCAGTATTTT.

The CDR3 sequence: CASRFPGDRTYGYTF. The CDR3 bases are TGTGCCAGCAGATTCCCAGGGGACAGGACCTATGGCTACACCTTC. The V gene is TRBV28, the J gene TRBJ1-2, with 8 bases fitting TRBD1. The CDR3 consists of 15 residues. Germline assignment: CDR1 MDHEN and CDR2 SYDVKM. V lost 6 bases and J lost 4; bases outside the gene matches: 10.

A word on this clone: Other DNA sequences within the sample encode an identical CDR3. The CDR3 spells CASRGSYEQYF. In nucleotides, the CDR3 is TGCGCCAGCAGAGGGTCGTACGAGCAGTACTTC. The rearrangement uses TRBV5-1 and TRBJ2-7; no definite D call. The germline gives CDR1 SGHRS, CDR2 YFSETQ. The ends were cut back, 5 bases at V and 4 bases at J, with 7 bases in the middle. The CDR3 is 11 amino acids.

This chain uses TRBV6-4 with TRBJ2-5; TRBD1 is a possible D gene (6 bases). V lost 2 bases and J lost 5, with 21 bases in between. The CDR3 consists of 17 residues. Germline V CDR1 and CDR2: MRHNA, SNTAGT. DNA of the CDR3: TGTGCCAGCAGTGACGACGGACAGACCCGGGCGTGGGAGACCCAGTACTTC. This sequence encodes CASSDDGQTRAWETQYF.

The chain employs TRBV4-3 and TRBJ2-1; D is tentatively TRBD1 or TRBD2 (5 bases each). Germline CDR1 LGHNA, CDR2 YSLEER. Trimming stripped 0 bases from V and 11 bases from J, with 11 bases between. The CDR3 is made up of 13 amino acids. CDR3 bases: TGCGCCAGCAGCCAAGATTTCGGGACCAAGCAGTTCTTC. Amino acid sequence: CASSQDFGTKQFF.

J is TRBJ2-7 and V is TRBV27, with a tentative D call TRBD1 (6 bases). Trimming pared 4 bases from V and 4 bases from J, leaving 11 bases between. The V gene's germline CDR1 is MNHEY and CDR2 SMNVEV (reference sequence). The CDR3 extends over 13 amino acids. Here the CDR3 DNA reads TGTGCCAGCAGTTCCCGGGACACTTACGAGCAGTACTTC. Translated, it gives CASSSRDTYEQYF.

Concerning this clone itself: The junction differs from germline at one of its ends, possibly a read error. The V gene is TRBV7-7, the J gene TRBJ2-5; maybe TRBD2 (8 bases). The CDR3 loop spans 15 amino acids. Germline lookup yields CDR1 SSHAT and CDR2 FNYEAQ (reference sequence). CDR3 region: CASSLREGAIETQYF. CDR3 sequence (DNA): TGTGCTAGCAGCCTACGGGAGGGGGCAATAGAGACCCAGTACTTC.

The chain has TRBV19 and TRBJ2-7, with 7 bases aligning to TRBD2. V lost 5 bases, J lost 2 bases, and 6 bases stayed unmatched. This CDR3 has 14 residues. Germline CDR1 and CDR2: LNHDA and SQIVND (reference sequence). CDR3 loop: CASSRASGTYEQYF. CDR3 DNA sequence: TGTGCCAGTAGTCGGGCTAGCGGAACCTACGAGCAGTACTTC.

J is TRBJ2-7 and V is TRBV7-6; no firm D call. V lost 0 bases and J lost 3, with 9 bases in between. The germline V gene has CDR1 SGHVS and CDR2 FNYEAQ. CDR3 length: 14 residues. CDR3 in amino acids: CASSLARSHYEQYF. The CDR3 DNA follows: TGTGCCAGCAGCTTAGCGCGCAGCCACTACGAGCAGTACTTC.

V gene TRBV18 combines with J gene TRBJ2-1; possible D gene TRBD2, 6 bases. Per the germline V gene, CDR1 is KGHSH and CDR2 is LQKENI. The CDR3 spans 15 residues. The germline V and J ends were trimmed by 5 bases and 4 bases, with 15 bases remaining between them. Written as DNA, the CDR3 is TGTGCCAGCTCATCACAGCGGGCTGAGTACAATGAGCAGTTCTTC. This sequence encodes CASSSQRAEYNEQFF.

The V gene is TRBV28, the J gene TRBJ2-1, with D hard to call. V was pared by 5 bases and J by 10 bases, with 9 bases between. Germline V lookup: CDR1 MDHEN, CDR2 SYDVKM. The CDR3 sequence is 11 residues long. The DNA for the CDR3 is TGTGCCAGCAGTCCCCGACGGGAGCAGTTCTTC. Its protein is CASSPRREQFF.

The rearrangement uses TRBV20-1 and TRBJ1-1, with D possibly TRBD1 on 5 matching bases. Germline CDR1 DFQATT, CDR2 SNEGSKA (reference sequence). The V gene lost 4 bases and the J gene lost 8 bases, with 8 bases spanning the gap. This CDR3 spans 10 amino acids. Here the CDR3 DNA reads TGCAGTGCTACGACAGAAGAAGCTTTCTTT. Protein product: CSATTEEAFF.